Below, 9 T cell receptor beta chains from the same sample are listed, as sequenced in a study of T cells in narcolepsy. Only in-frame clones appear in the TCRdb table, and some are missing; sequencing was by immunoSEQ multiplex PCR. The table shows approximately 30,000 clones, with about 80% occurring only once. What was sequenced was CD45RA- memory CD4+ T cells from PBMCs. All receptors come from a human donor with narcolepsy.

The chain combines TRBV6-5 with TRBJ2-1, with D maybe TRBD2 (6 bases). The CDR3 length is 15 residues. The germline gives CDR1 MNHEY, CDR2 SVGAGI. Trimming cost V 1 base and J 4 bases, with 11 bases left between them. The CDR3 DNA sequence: TGTGCCAGCAGTTACTTGGGGGGATTATACAATGAGCAGTTCTTC. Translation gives CASSYLGGLYNEQFF.

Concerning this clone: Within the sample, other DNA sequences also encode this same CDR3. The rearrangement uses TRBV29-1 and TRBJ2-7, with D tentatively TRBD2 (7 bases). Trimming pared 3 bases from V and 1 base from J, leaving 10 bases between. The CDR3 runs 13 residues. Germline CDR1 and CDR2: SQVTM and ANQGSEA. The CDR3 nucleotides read TGCAGCGTTGAGGGGGGGCCGTCCTACGAGCAGTACTTC. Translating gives CSVEGGPSYEQYF.

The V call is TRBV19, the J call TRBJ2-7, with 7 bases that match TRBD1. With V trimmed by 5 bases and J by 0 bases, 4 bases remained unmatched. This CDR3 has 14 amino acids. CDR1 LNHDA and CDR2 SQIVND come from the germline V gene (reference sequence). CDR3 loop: CASSEDRSSYEQYF. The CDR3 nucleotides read TGTGCCAGTAGTGAGGACAGGAGCTCCTACGAGCAGTACTTC.

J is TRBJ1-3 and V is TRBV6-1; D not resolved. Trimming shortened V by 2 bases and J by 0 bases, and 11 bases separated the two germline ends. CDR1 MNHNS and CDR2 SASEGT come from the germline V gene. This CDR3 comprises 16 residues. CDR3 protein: CASSEYSADSGNTIYF. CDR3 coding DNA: TGTGCCAGCAGTGAATATTCTGCGGACTCTGGAAACACCATATATTTT.

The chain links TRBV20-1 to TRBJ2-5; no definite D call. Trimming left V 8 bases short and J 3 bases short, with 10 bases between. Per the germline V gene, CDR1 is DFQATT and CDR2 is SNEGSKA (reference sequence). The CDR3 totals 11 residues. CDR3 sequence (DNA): TGCAGTCCTCTGGGTAAAGAGACCCAGTACTTC. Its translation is CSPLGKETQYF.

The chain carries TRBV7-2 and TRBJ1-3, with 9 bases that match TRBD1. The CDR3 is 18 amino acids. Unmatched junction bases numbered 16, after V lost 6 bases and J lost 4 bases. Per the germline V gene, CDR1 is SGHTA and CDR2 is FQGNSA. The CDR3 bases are TGTGCCAGCAGTCGACTCGGGACAGGGAATTCCGAAGGAAACACCATATATTTT. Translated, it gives CASSRLGTGNSEGNTIYF.

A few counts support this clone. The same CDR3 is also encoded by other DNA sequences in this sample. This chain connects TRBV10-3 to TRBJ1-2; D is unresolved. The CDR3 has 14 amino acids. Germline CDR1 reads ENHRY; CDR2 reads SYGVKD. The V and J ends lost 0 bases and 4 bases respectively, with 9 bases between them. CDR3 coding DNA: TGTGCCATCAGTGAGTCGGGCGGATCCTATGGCTACACCTTC. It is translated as CAISESGGSYGYTF.

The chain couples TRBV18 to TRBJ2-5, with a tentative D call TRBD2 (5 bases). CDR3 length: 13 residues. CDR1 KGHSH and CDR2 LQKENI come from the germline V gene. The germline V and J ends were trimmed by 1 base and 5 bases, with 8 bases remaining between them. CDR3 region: CASSPQRVETQYF. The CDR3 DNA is TGTGCCAGCTCACCACAGAGGGTTGAGACCCAGTACTTC.

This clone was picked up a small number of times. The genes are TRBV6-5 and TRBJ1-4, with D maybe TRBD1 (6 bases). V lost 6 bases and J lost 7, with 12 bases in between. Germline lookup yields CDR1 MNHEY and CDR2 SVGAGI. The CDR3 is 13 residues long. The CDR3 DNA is TGTGCCAGCAGCCGGGACACGGGTGAAAAACTGTTTTTT. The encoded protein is CASSRDTGEKLFF.